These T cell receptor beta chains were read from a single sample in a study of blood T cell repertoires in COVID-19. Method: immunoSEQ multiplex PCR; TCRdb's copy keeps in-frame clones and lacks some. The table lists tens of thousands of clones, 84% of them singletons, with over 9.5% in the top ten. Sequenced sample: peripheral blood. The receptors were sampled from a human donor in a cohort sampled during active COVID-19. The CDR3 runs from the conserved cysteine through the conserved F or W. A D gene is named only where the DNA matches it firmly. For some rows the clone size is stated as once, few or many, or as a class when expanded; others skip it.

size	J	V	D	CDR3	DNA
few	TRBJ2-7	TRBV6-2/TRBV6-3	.	CASRYTYPSYEQYF	TGTGCCAGCAGGTACACATATCCCTCCTACGAGCAGTACTTC
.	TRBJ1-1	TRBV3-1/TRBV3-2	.	CASSQVWNTEAFF	TGTGCCAGCAGCCAAGTCTGGAACACTGAAGCTTTCTTT
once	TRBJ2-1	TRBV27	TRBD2	CASSWGTSGPRGQFF	TGTGCCAGCTCCTGGGGGACTAGCGGGCCCCGGGGGCAGTTCTTC
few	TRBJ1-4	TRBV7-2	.	CASSYGGSDEKLFF	TGTGCCAGCAGCTACGGAGGGAGTGATGAAAAACTGTTTTTT
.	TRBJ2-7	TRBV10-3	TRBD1	CAISEGPGQSYEQYF	TGTGCCATCAGTGAAGGACCGGGACAGTCTTACGAGCAGTACTTC
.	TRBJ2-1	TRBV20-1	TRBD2	CSASLLAGVNEQFF	TGCAGTGCTAGTTTACTAGCGGGAGTGAATGAGCAGTTCTTC
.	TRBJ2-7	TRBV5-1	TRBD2	CASRLETSGQYEQYF	TGCGCCAGCCGCCTTGAGACTAGCGGGCAATACGAGCAGTACTTC
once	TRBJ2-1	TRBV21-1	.	CASSTRCLARGGNEQFF	TGTGCCAGCAGCACTCGCTGCCTAGCCCGGGGTGGCAATGAGCAGTTCTTC
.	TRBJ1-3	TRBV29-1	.	CSVKGRSSGNTIYF	TGCAGCGTTAAAGGGAGGAGCTCTGGAAACACCATATATTTT
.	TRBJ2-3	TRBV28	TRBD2	CASSFFGGGTDTQYF	TGTGCCAGCAGTTTTTTCGGCGGGGGGACCGATACGCAGTATTTT
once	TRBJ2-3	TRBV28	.	CASSQIRGSTDTQYF	TGTGCCAGCAGCCAAATCAGGGGAAGCACAGATACGCAGTATTTT
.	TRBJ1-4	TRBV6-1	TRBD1	CASSEGDREDEKLFF	TGTGCCAGCAGTGAAGGCGACAGGGAGGATGAAAAACTGTTTTTT
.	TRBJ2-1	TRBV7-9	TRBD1	CASSSYRGRRDEQFF	TGTGCCAGCAGCTCATACAGGGGGAGGAGGGATGAGCAGTTCTTC
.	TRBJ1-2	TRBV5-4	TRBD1	CASSFWDRVDQDYGYTF	TGTGCCAGCAGCTTTTGGGACAGGGTCGACCAGGACTATGGCTACACCTTC
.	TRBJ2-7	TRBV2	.	CATRDSSYEQYF	TGTGCCACCCGGGACTCCTCCTACGAGCAGTACTTC
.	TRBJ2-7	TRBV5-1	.	CASSLLAEDEQYF	TGCGCCAGCAGCTTGTTGGCGGAGGACGAGCAGTACTTC
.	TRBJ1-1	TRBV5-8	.	CASSILPGGEAFF	TGTGCCAGCAGCATCCTCCCGGGGGGTGAAGCTTTCTTT
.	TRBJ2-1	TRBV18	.	CASSPAAEEQFF	TGTGCCAGCTCACCAGCCGCGGAGGAGCAGTTCTTC
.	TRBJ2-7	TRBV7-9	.	CASSSRASSYEQYF	TGTGCCAGCAGCTCCAGGGCCTCGTCCTACGAGCAGTACTTC
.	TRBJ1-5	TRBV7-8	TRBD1	CASSLGDRGGNQPQHF	TGTGCCAGCAGCTTAGGGGACAGGGGTGGCAATCAGCCCCAGCATTTT
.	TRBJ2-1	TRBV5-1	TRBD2	CASSLPGTSGGNEQFF	TGCGCCAGCAGCTTACCCGGGACTAGCGGGGGCAATGAGCAGTTCTTC